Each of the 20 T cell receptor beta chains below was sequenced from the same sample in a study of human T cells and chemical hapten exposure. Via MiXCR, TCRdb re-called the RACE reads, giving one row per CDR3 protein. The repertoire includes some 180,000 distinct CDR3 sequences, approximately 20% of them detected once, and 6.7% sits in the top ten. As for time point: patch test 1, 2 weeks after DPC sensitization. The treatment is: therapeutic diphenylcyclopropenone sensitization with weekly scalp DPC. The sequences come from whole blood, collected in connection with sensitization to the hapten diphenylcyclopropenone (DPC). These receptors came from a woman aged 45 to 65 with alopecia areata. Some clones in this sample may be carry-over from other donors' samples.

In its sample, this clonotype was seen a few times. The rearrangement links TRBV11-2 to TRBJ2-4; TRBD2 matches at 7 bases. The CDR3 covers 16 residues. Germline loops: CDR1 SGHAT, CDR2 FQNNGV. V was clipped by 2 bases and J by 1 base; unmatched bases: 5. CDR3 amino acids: CASSLSSGMAKNIQYF. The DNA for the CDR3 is TGTGCCAGCAGCTTATCCAGCGGGATGGCCAAAAACATTCAGTACTTC. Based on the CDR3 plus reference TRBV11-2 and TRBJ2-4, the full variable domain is EAGVAQSPRYKIIEKRQSVAFWCNPISGHATLYWYQQILGQGPKLLIQFQNNGVVDDSQLPKDRFSAERLKGVDSTLKIQPAKLEDSAVYLCASSLSSGMAKNIQYFGAGTRLSVL.

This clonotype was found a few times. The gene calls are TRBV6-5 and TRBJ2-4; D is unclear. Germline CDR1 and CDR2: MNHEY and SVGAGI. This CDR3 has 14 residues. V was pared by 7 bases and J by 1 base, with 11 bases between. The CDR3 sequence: CASTSPWAKNIQYF. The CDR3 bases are TGTGCCAGCACAAGTCCTTGGGCCAAAAACATTCAGTACTTC.

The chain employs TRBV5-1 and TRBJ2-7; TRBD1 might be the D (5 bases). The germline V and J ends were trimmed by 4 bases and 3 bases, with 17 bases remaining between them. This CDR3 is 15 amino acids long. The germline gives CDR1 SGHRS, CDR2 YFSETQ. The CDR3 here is CASSHSTDPGYEQYF. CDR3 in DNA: TGCGCCAGCAGCCACTCGACAGACCCAGGCTACGAGCAGTACTTC.

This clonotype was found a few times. CDR3 DNA sequence: TGCGCCAGCAGCCCTGGGACTAGCGGGCCCAATGAGCAGTTCTTC. Protein product: CASSPGTSGPNEQFF. The J gene is TRBJ2-1, the V gene TRBV5-1; 12 bases are shared with TRBD2. The length of the CDR3 is 15 residues. V was pared by 4 bases and J by 6 bases, with 5 bases of the junction left unmatched. Germline V CDR1 and CDR2: SGHRS, YFSETQ.

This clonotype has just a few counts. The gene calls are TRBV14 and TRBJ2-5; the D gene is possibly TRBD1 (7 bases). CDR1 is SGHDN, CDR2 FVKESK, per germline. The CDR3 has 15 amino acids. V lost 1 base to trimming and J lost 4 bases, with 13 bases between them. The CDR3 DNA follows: TGTGCCAGCAGCCAAGTACGCAGGGGGGTAGAGACCCAGTACTTC. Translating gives CASSQVRRGVETQYF. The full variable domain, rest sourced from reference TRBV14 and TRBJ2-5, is EAGVTQFPSHSVIEKGQTVTLRCDPISGHDNLYWYRRVMGKEIKFLLHFVKESKQDESGMPNNRFLAERTGGTYSTLKVQPAELEDSGVYFCASSQVRRGVETQYFGPGTRLLVL.

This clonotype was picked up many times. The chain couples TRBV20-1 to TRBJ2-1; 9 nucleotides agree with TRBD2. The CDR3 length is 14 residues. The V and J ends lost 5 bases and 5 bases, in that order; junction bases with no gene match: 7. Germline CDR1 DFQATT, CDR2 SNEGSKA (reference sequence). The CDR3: CSASLAGFNNEQFF. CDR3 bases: TGCAGTGCTTCCCTAGCGGGATTTAACAATGAGCAGTTCTTC.

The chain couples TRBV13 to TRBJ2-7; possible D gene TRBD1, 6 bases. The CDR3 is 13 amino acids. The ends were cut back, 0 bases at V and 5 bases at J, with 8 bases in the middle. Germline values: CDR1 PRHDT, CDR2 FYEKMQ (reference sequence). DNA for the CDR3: TGTGCCAGCAGCTTAGGACAGGGCCACGAGCAGTACTTC. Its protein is CASSLGQGHEQYF. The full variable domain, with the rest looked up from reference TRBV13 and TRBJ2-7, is AAGVIQSPRHLIKEKRETATLKCYPIPRHDTVYWYQQGPGQDPQFLISFYEKMQSDKGSIPDRFSAQQFSDYHSELNMSSLELGDSALYFCASSLGQGHEQYFGPGTRLTVT.

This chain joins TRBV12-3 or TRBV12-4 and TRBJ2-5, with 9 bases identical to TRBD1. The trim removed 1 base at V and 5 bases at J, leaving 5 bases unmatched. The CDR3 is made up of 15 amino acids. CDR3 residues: CASSLGGDRVETQYF. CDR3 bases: TGTGCCAGCAGTTTAGGAGGGGACAGGGTGGAGACCCAGTACTTC.

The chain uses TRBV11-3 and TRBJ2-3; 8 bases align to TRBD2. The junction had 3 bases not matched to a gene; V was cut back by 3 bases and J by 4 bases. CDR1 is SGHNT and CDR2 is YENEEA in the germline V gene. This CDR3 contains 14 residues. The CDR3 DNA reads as TGTGCCAGCAGCTTCGGGGGGGGCCCAGATACGCAGTATTTT. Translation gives CASSFGGGPDTQYF.

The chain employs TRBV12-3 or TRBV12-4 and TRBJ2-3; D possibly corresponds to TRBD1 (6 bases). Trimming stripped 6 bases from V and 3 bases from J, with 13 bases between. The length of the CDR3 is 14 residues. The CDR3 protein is CASSSGQRTDTQYF. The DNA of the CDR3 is TGTGCCAGCAGCTCCGGACAGAGGACAGATACGCAGTATTTT.

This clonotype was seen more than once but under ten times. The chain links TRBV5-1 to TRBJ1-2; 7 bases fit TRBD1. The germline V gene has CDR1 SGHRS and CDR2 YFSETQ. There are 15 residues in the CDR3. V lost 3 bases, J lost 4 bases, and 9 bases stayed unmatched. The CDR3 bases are TGCGCCAGCAGCTCGGATGGGACAGTACTCTATGGCTACACCTTC. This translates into CASSSDGTVLYGYTF.

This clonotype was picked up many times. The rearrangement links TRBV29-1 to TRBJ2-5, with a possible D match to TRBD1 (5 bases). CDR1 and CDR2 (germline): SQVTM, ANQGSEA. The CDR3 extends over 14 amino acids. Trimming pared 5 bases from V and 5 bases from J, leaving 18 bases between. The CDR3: CSVQPGQKGETQYF. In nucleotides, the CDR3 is TGCAGCGTTCAACCGGGTCAAAAGGGGGAGACCCAGTACTTC.

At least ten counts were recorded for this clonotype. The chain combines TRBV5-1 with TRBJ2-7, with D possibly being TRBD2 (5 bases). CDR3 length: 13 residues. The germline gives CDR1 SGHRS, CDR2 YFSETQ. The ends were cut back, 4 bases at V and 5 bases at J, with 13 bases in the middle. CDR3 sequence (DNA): TGCGCCAGCAGCCGGGGTCGGTCCAACGAGCAGTACTTC. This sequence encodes CASSRGRSNEQYF.

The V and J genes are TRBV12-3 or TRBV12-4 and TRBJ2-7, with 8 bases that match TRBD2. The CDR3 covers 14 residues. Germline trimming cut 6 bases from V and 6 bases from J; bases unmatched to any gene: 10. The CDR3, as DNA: TGTGCCAGCAGAGTAGCGGGGCCTGACGGCGAGCAGTACTTC. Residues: CASRVAGPDGEQYF.

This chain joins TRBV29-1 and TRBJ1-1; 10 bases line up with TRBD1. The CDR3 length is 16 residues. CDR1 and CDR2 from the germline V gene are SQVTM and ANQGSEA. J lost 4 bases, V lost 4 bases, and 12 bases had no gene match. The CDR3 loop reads CSVGPGTGVLITEAFF. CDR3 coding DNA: TGCAGCGTTGGACCAGGGACAGGGGTTTTGATCACTGAAGCTTTCTTT.

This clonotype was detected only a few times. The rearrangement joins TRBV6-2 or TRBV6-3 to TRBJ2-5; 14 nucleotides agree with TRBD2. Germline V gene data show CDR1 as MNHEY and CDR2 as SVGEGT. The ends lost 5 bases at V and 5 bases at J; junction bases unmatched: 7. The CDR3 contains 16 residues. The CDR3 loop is CASSGTSGRNRETQYF. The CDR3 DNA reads TGTGCCAGCAGTGGGACTAGCGGGAGAAATAGGGAGACCCAGTACTTC.

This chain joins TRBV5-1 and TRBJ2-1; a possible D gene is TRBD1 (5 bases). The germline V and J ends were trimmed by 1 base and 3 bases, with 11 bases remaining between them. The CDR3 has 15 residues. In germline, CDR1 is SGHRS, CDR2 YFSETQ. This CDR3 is CASSLTDTFYNEQFF. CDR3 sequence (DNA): TGCGCCAGCAGCTTGACGGACACCTTCTACAATGAGCAGTTCTTC.

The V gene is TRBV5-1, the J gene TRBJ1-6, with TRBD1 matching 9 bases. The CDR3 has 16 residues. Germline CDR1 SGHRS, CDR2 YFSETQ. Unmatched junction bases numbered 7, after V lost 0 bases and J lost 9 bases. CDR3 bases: TGCGCCAGCAGCTTGGTCCCACAGGGGGCCGGTTCACCCCTCCACTTT. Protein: CASSLVPQGAGSPLHF.

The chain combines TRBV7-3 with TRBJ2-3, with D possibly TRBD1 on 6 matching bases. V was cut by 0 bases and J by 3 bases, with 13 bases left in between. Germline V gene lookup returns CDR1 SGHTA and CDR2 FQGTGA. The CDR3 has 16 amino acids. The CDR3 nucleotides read TGTGCCAGCAGCTTAACCCCAGGGGTTTTGACAGATACGCAGTATTTT. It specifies CASSLTPGVLTDTQYF.

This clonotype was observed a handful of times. The CDR3 DNA reads TGTGCCACCAGCAGAGGACTTGAGGGACTAGACTACAATGAGCAGTTCTTC. This gives the protein CATSRGLEGLDYNEQFF. The V call is TRBV15, the J call TRBJ2-1; 8 positions match TRBD2. This CDR3 contains 17 residues. CDR1 is LNHNV, CDR2 YYDKDF, per germline (reference sequence). The V gene end was trimmed by 1 base and the J gene end by 3 bases; junction bases not matched to a gene: 8.